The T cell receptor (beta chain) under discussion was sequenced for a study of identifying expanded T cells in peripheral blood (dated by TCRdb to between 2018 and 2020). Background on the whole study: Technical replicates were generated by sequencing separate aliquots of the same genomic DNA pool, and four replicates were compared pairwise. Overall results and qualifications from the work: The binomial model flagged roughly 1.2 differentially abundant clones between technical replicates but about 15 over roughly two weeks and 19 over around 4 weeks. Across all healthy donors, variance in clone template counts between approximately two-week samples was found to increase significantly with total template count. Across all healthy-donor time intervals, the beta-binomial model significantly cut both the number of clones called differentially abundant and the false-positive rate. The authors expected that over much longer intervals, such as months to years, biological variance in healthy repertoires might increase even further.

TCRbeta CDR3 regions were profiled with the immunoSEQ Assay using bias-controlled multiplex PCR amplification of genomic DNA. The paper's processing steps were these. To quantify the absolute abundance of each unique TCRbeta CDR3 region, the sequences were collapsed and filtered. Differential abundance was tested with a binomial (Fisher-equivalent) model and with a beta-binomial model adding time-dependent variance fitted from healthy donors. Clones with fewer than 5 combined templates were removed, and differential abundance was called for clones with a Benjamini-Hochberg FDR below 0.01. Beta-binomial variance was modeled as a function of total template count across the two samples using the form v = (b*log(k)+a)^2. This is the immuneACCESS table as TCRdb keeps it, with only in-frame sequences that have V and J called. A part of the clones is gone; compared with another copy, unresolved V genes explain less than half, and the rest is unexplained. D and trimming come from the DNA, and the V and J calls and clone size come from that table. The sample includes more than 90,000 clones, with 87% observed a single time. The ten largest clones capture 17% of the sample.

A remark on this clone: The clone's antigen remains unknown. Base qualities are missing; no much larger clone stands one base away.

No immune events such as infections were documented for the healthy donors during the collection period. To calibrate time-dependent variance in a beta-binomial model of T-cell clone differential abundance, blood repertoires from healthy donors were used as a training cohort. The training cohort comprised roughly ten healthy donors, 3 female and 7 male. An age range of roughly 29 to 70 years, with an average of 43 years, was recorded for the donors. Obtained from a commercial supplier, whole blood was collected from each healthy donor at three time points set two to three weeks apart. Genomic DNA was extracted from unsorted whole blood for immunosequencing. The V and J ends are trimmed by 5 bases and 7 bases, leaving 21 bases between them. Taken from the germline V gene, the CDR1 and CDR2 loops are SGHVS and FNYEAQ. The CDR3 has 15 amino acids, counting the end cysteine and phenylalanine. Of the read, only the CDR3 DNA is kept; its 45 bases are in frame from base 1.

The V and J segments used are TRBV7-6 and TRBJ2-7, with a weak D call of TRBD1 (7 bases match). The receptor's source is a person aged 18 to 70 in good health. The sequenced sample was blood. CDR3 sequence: CASSLAQGGLLEQYF. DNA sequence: TGTGCCAGCAGCCTCGCGCAGGGGGGTCTGTTGGAGCAGTACTTC.